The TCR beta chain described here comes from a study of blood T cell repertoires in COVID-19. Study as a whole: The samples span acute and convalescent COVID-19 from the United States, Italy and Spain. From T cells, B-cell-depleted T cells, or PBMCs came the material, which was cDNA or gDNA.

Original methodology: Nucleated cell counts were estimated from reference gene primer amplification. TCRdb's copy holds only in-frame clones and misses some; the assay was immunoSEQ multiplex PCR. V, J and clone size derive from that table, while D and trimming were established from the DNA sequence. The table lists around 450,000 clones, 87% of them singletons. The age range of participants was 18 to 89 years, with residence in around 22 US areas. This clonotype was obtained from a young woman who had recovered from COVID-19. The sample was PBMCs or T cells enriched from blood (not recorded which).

The CDR3 here is CASSLRDSLFSYEQYF. In nucleotides, the CDR3 is TGTGCCAGCAGCCTAAGGGACAGCCTATTCTCCTACGAGCAGTACTTC. The chain employs TRBV7-2 and TRBJ2-7, with 7 nucleotides matching TRBD1. The ends lost 5 bases at V and 0 bases at J; junction bases unmatched: 10. Per the germline V gene, CDR1 is SGHTA and CDR2 is FQGNSA. The CDR3 runs to 16 residues.